Listed below are T cell receptor beta chains from one sample, sequenced in a study of T cell responses to AZD1222 COVID-19 vaccine. Assay used: immunoSEQ multiplex PCR; TCRdb lists only in-frame clones, some missing. The table lists some 96,000 clones, less than 90% of them singletons. The source material was peripheral blood, sampled on day 0 of AZD1222 vaccination. These receptors originate from an adult in good health. Both conserved end residues are trimmed from each CDR3. Each record gives: V gene, J gene, CDR3 protein.

>TRBV3-1/TRBV3-2|TRBJ1-2
ASSQGNSRGGYT
>TRBV7-9|TRBJ1-1
ASIIRGTGYLNTEAF
>TRBV11-3|TRBJ2-7
ASTIVPGEQY
>TRBV7-2|TRBJ2-2
ASSPRQGMKIGELF
>TRBV6-2/TRBV6-3|TRBJ2-2
ASSQASEDTGELF
>TRBV9|TRBJ2-1
ASSAGLSSYNEQF
>TRBV6-2/TRBV6-3|TRBJ2-7
ASSYMGYEQY
>TRBV12-3/TRBV12-4|TRBJ1-2
ASSFEGWGYT
>TRBV9|TRBJ2-2
ASSTSRGVPTGELF
>TRBV14|TRBJ1-1
ASSRMEGTEAF
>TRBV10-1|TRBJ2-7
ASSYYFYEQY
>TRBV7-9|TRBJ2-7
ASSLWGEGDEQY
>TRBV6-5|TRBJ2-3
ASSYEGNTQY
>TRBV11-1|TRBJ2-6
ASSFSLSGANVLT
>TRBV7-2|TRBJ2-7
ASSFGPSVYEQY
>TRBV27|TRBJ2-1
ASSLWNRGNEQF
>TRBV7-9|TRBJ1-3
ASSSHQNAGNTIY
>TRBV6-5|TRBJ1-5
ASSYQRGSNQPQH
>TRBV7-2|TRBJ2-2
ASSLVPSGNTGELF
>TRBV4-3|TRBJ2-1
ASSLDYGSNEQF
>TRBV19|TRBJ1-4
ASSITGTNEKLF
>TRBV7-9|TRBJ1-5
ASSRGVGGNQPQH
>TRBV19|TRBJ1-4
ASSETVTTQEKLF
>TRBV10-3|TRBJ1-5
AISEDRGNQPQH
>TRBV7-3|TRBJ2-3
ASSPGTGTDTQY
>TRBV28|TRBJ2-7
ASSGTGKSYEQY
>TRBV7-3|TRBJ2-7
ASSHSLEGEQY
>TRBV7-2|TRBJ1-5
ASSLKKGQPQH
>TRBV7-3|TRBJ2-5
ASSLGLLETQY
>TRBV29-1|TRBJ2-1
SVWGGPSQDYNEQF
>TRBV6-4|TRBJ2-1
ASSDQTTSGRINEQF
>TRBV9|TRBJ1-3
ARRLMRNTIY
>TRBV7-6|TRBJ2-1
ASSLGPMNEQF
>TRBV7-6|TRBJ2-5
ASSVRPAGGQETQY
>TRBV4-2|TRBJ1-4
ASSQDVDRGSGF
>TRBV19|TRBJ1-1
ASSEANRNTEAF
>TRBV27|TRBJ2-3
ASSWQGEDTQY
>TRBV7-2|TRBJ1-5
ASSTGRVDNQPQH
>TRBV9|TRBJ2-1
ASSVGGENNEQF
>TRBV5-1|TRBJ2-1
ASSLEGQPYNEQF
>TRBV27|TRBJ2-7
ASRRTSGPYEQY
>TRBV9|TRBJ2-7
ASSVEAGYEQY
>TRBV24-1|TRBJ1-2
ATSDLWSGGYT
>TRBV19|TRBJ2-3
ASRAPGGRTDTQY
>TRBV18|TRBJ2-5
ASSPYSPTNQETQY
>TRBV20-1|TRBJ2-3
SASSASGSADTQY